This record covers a single T cell receptor (beta chain). The data originate from a study of blood T cell repertoires in COVID-19. Whole-study context: COVID-19 samples collected from the United States, Italy and Spain covered acute and convalescent phases. PBMCs, B-cell-depleted T cells, or T cells were the source of the cDNA or gDNA that made up the material.

Original processing notes: The authors estimated nucleated cell counts from reference gene primer amplification. This table comes from immunoSEQ multiplex PCR, and its TCRdb copy is limited to in-frame clones, with some not included. The DNA gave D and trimming, while V, J and clone size come from that table. The repertoire holds more than 300,000 clones, with about 82% as singletons. Germline-derived CDR1 and CDR2 are SGHNT and YENEEA. Trimming took 5 bases from V and 0 from J; bases not matched to a gene: 4. The CDR3 loop spans 16 amino acids. The V and J genes are TRBV11-3 and TRBJ2-1, with TRBD2 matching over 10 bases. Sequenced: peripheral blood. The receptor's source is a woman between 50 and 59 years old with acute or convalescent COVID-19. CDR3 sequence: CASSLRLAGSYNEQFF. CDR3 DNA sequence: TGTGCCAGCAGCCTGCGACTAGCGGGCTCCTACAATGAGCAGTTCTTC.